The entry below describes one T cell receptor beta chain. This clonotype has more than one count but fewer than ten. There is no known antigen for this receptor. Its ends do not fully match the called genes, so a read error is possible. This sample was taken from a study of T cell repertoires in cytomegalovirus infection (dated by TCRdb to the late 2010s). Regarding the study in general: The peptide stimulations were aimed at well-studied HLA-B-restricted epitopes as well as recently identified HLA-C-restricted CMV epitopes, whose presentation resists viral immunomodulation. Donor HLA type was relevant to the analysis, as public TCR beta signatures indicated carriage of CMV infection together with the matching HLA type.

What the research found in general, with its limitations: In both this cohort and an independent cohort of more than 350 donors, the cumulative frequency of public TCR beta family members distinguished carriers of CMV infection plus the relevant HLA type. The ex vivo response was dominated by HLA-C-restricted CMV-specific TCR beta clonotypes, and the single most frequent clonotype in two of eight donors was supplied by these HLA-C-restricted clonotypes.

The run used an Illumina HiSeq 1500. Using fastp trimming at Q25 and MiXCR clonotype assembly, TCRdb reanalyzed the public sequencing data and kept in-frame beta chains. Each CDR3 protein gets just one entry, which takes the most common genes and DNA from the rows behind it. Within this sample are around 500,000 distinct CDR3 sequences, with about 44% of them counted one time only. In total, the top ten clones hold 35% to 50% of the sample. As encoded in the germline V gene, CDR1 is MNHEY while CDR2 is SVGAGI. Measured from the cysteine to the phenylalanine, the CDR3 is 15 residues long. The kept DNA is CDR3 alone, 45 bases in frame from the first base. This specimen's treatment or condition label, per the study, means: in vitro stimulation with specific CMV peptide epitopes to enrich CMV-specific T cells.

The rearrangement joined TRBV6-5 to TRBJ2-3; the central 8 bases match TRBD2. The TCR comes from a human donor in good health (CMV status not recorded). Some clones in this sample may be carry-over from other donors' samples. The source was cultured PBMCs, collected from culture after CMV antigen stimulation. The DNA reads TGTGCCAGCAGCCGGGGGGGGCTACGCACGGATACGCAGTATTTT. It is translated as CASSRGGLRTDTQYF.